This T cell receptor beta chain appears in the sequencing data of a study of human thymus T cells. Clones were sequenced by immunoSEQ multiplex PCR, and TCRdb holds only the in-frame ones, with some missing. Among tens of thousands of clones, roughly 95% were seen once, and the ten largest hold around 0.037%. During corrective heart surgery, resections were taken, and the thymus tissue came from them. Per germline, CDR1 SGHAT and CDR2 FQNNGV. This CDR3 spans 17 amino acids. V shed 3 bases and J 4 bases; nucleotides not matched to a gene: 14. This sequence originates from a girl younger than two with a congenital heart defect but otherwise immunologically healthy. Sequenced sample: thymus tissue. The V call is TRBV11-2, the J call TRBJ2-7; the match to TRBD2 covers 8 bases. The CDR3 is CASSLRGQEAGGYEQYF. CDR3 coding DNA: TGTGCCAGCAGCTTGCGTGGGCAGGAGGCGGGAGGTTACGAGCAGTACTTC.